The rows below give T cell receptor beta chains drawn from one sample of a study of vaccination and CD4 T cells after COVID-19. No antigen is known for these receptors. Via MiXCR, TCRdb re-called the PCR reads, giving one row per CDR3 protein. The profile covers about 14,000 distinct CDR3 sequences, with 55% appearing a single time and approximately 15% taken by the ten largest. The source material was CD4+ T cells from blood, cultured in vitro. The receptors were sampled from a human donor who had recovered from COVID-19. Each CDR3 is given with its conserved first and last residue. Fields, in order: V gene, J gene, CDR3 protein.

V: TRBV28
J: TRBJ1-3
CDR3: CASSRPGQGHSGNTIYF

V: TRBV20-1
J: TRBJ2-2
CDR3: CSARVFTPSGSSGELFF

V: TRBV9
J: TRBJ2-3
CDR3: CASSVGLAGLTDTQYF

V: TRBV10-3
J: TRBJ2-1
CDR3: CACRGLGNEQFF

V: TRBV5-4
J: TRBJ1-2
CDR3: CASSLSQGAFGYTF

V: TRBV15
J: TRBJ2-1
CDR3: CATSRRTGWNEQFF

V: TRBV20-1
J: TRBJ1-2
CDR3: CSARSRIGGYTF

V: TRBV20-1
J: TRBJ1-5
CDR3: CSARPSNQPQHF

V: TRBV20-1
J: TRBJ1-5
CDR3: CSAGDRGYDQPQHF

V: TRBV6-5
J: TRBJ2-6
CDR3: CASSFRPSVTSGANVLTF

V: TRBV20-1
J: TRBJ2-6
CDR3: CSASLRDRTTSGANVLTF

V: TRBV21-1
J: TRBJ2-5
CDR3: CASSKLRRDGETQYF

V: TRBV28
J: TRBJ1-5
CDR3: CASSPSGVQPQHF

V: TRBV10-1
J: TRBJ2-1
CDR3: CASSLEASGNNEQFF

V: TRBV19
J: TRBJ1-5
CDR3: CASSIGGTVHQPQHF

V: TRBV6-1
J: TRBJ2-7
CDR3: CASHTNGGGPYEQYF

V: TRBV6-1
J: TRBJ2-1
CDR3: CASSGWTSGRGEQFF

V: TRBV11-2
J: TRBJ2-3
CDR3: CASSFLGHLTDTQYF

V: TRBV20-1
J: TRBJ2-3
CDR3: CSARTSGIDTQYF

V: TRBV28
J: TRBJ1-3
CDR3: CASKTGPSGNTIYF

V: TRBV19
J: TRBJ1-5
CDR3: CASTGPGQGVQPQHF

V: TRBV20-1
J: TRBJ2-7
CDR3: CSARNVQGAKYEQYF

V: TRBV6-1
J: TRBJ2-7
CDR3: CASSRGLGEQYF

V: TRBV20-1
J: TRBJ2-1
CDR3: CSASLAGGNNEQFF

V: TRBV19
J: TRBJ2-3
CDR3: CASSPLAGAADTQYF

V: TRBV20-1
J: TRBJ1-1
CDR3: CSARSGRGTEAFF

V: TRBV29-1
J: TRBJ1-1
CDR3: CSVERASNTEAFF

V: TRBV29-1
J: TRBJ2-5
CDR3: CSVVRTGSQETQYF

V: TRBV15
J: TRBJ1-5
CDR3: CATSRGEHQPQHF

V: TRBV20-1
J: TRBJ1-2
CDR3: CSARRQGAIPYGYTF

V: TRBV3-1
J: TRBJ1-5
CDR3: CASSPGRGMSNQPQHF

V: TRBV10-3
J: TRBJ2-1
CDR3: CAISDEGRSYNEQFF

V: TRBV9
J: TRBJ1-1
CDR3: CASSVVGQKNTEAFF

V: TRBV20-1
J: TRBJ1-1
CDR3: CSVRRLQVTEAFF

V: TRBV20-1
J: TRBJ2-5
CDR3: CSARPMVSARETQYF

V: TRBV20-1
J: TRBJ2-3
CDR3: CSARKGGRTTDTQYF

V: TRBV6-1
J: TRBJ2-2
CDR3: CASSVRGANTGELFF

V: TRBV20-1
J: TRBJ2-2
CDR3: CSARDNRNYNTGELFF

V: TRBV28
J: TRBJ2-1
CDR3: CASPPGDFLYNEQFF

V: TRBV7-8
J: TRBJ2-1
CDR3: CASSLAHEQFF

V: TRBV6-1
J: TRBJ2-7
CDR3: CASRAQGYEQYF

V: TRBV20-1
J: TRBJ1-1
CDR3: CSATSTGSEAFF

V: TRBV15
J: TRBJ2-2
CDR3: CATSSSTQGANTGELFF

V: TRBV4-2
J: TRBJ1-1
CDR3: CASSQDRHRDGAEAFF

V: TRBV28
J: TRBJ2-2
CDR3: CASSPRQVLNTGELFF

V: TRBV19
J: TRBJ1-2
CDR3: CASSRSISGYTF

V: TRBV2
J: TRBJ2-1
CDR3: CASRRGLNNEQFF

V: TRBV7-9
J: TRBJ2-7
CDR3: CASTPGPYEQYF

V: TRBV29-1
J: TRBJ2-5
CDR3: CSVFSGETQYF

V: TRBV7-2
J: TRBJ1-5
CDR3: CASSFWDGQPQHF

V: TRBV20-1
J: TRBJ1-1
CDR3: CSANGVTSEAFF

V: TRBV2
J: TRBJ1-2
CDR3: CASSPEDYGYTF

V: TRBV5-4
J: TRBJ2-5
CDR3: CASSSAGGQETQYF

V: TRBV28
J: TRBJ1-2
CDR3: CASYSGTATLYGYTF

V: TRBV20-1
J: TRBJ2-3
CDR3: CSARTGVSDTQYF